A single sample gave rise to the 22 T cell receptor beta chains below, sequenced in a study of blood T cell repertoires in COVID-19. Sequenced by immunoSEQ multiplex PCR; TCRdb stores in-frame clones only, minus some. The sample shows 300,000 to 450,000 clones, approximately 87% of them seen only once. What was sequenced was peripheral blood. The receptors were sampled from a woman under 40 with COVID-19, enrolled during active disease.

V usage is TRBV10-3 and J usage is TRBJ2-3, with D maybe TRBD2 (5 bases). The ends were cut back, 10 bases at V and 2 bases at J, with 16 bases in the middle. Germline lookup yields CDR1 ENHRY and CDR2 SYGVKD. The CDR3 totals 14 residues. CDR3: CATGSDGNTDTQYF. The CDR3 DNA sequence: TGTGCCACGGGATCTGACGGTAACACAGATACGCAGTATTTT.

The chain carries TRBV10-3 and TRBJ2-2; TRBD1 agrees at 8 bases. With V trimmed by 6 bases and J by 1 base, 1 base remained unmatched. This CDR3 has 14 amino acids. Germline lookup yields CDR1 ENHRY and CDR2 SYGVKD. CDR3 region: CAIRGTGNTGELFF. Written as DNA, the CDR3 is TGTGCCATCAGGGGGACAGGGAACACCGGGGAGCTGTTTTTT.

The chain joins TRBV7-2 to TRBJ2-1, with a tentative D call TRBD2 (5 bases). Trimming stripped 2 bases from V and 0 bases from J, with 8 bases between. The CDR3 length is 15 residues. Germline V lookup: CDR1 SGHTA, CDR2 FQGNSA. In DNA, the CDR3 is TGTGCCAGCAGCTTAATCGGGATCTCCTACAATGAGCAGTTCTTC. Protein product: CASSLIGISYNEQFF. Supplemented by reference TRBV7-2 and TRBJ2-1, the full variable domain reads GAGVSQSPSNKVTEKGKDVELRCDPISGHTALYWYRQSLGQGLEFLIYFQGNSAPDKSGLPSDRFSAERTGGSVSTLTIQRTQQEDSAVYLCASSLIGISYNEQFFGPGTRLTVL.

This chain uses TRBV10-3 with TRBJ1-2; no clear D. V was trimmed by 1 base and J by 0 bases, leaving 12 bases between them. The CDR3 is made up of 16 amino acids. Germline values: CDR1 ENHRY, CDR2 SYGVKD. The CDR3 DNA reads TGTGCCATCAGTGAGTGGTTAGCAGCCTCTAACTATGGCTACACCTTC. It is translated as CAISEWLAASNYGYTF.

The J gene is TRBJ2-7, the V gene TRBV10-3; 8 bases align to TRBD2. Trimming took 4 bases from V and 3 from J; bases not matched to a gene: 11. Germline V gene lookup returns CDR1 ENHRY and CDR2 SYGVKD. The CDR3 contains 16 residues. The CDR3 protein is CAISGSGSPLHYEQYF. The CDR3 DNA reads TGTGCCATCAGTGGCAGCGGGAGCCCCCTACACTACGAGCAGTACTTC.

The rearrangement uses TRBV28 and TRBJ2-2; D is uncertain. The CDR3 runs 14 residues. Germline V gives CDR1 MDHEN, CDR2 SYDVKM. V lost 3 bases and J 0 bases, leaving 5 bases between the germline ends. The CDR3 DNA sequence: TGTGCCAGCAGTTTCCTAGCGAACACCGGGGAGCTGTTTTTT. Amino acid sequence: CASSFLANTGELFF. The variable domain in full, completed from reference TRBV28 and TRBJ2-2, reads DVKVTQSSRYLVKRTGEKVFLECVQDMDHENMFWYRQDPGLGLRLIYFSYDVKMKEKGDIPEGYSVSREKKERFSLILESASTNQTSMYLCASSFLANTGELFFGEGSRLTVL.

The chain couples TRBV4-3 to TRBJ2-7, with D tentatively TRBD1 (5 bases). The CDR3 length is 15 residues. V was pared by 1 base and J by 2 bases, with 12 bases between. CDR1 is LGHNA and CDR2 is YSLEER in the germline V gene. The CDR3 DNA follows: TGCGCCAGCAGCCAAGTGCAGGGTGGGCCCTACGAGCAGTACTTC. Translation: CASSQVQGGPYEQYF.

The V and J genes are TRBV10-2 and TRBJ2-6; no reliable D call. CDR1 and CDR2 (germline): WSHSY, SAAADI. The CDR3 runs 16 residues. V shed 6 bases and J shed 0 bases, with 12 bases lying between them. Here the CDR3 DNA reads TGCGCCAGCAGGGATAAGGAGAGCTCTGGGGCCAACGTCCTGACTTTC. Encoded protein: CASRDKESSGANVLTF.

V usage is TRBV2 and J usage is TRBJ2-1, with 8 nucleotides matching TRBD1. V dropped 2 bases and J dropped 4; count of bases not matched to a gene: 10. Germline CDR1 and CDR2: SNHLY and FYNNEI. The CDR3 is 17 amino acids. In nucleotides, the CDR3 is TGTGCCAGCAGTGAATCTGAGGAACAGGGGGTATACAATGAGCAGTTCTTC. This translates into CASSESEEQGVYNEQFF.

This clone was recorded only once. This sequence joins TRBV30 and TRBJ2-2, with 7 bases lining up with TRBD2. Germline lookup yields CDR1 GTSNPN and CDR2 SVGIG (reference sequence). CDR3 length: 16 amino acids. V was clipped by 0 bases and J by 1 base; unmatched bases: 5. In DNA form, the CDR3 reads TGTGCCTGGAGTGTAAGGGCTAGCGGGAACACCGGGGAGCTGTTTTTT. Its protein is CAWSVRASGNTGELFF.

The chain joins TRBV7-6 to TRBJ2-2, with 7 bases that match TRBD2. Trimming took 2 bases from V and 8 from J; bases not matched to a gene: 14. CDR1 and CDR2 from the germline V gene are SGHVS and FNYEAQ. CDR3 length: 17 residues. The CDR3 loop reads CASSLRARGLDLGELFF. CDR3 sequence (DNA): TGTGCCAGCAGCTTAAGGGCGAGAGGACTAGACCTGGGGGAGCTGTTTTTT.

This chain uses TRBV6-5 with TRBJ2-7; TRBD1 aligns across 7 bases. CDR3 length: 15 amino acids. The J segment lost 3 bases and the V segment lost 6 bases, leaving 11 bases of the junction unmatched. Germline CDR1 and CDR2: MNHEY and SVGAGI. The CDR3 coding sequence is TGTGCCAGCAGAACCCGACAGGGCATATACTACGAGCAGTACTTC. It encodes CASRTRQGIYYEQYF.

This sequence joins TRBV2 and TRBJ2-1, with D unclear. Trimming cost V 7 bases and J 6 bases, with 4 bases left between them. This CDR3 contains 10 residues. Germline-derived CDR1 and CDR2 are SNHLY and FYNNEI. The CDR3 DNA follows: TGTGCCAGCACCGGCAATGAGCAGTTCTTC. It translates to CASTGNEQFF.

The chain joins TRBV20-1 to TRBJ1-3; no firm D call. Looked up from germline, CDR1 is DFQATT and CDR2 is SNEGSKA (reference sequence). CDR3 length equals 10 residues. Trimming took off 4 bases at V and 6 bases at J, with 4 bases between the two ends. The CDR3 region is CSAKQNTIYF. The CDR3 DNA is TGCAGTGCTAAGCAAAACACCATATATTTT.

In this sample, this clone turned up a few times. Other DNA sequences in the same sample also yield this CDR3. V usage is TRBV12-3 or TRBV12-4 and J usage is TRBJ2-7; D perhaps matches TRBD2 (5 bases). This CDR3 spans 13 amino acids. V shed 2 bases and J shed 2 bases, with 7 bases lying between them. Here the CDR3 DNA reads TGTGCCAGCAGTTTATCCGGGGCCTACGAGCAGTACTTC. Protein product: CASSLSGAYEQYF.

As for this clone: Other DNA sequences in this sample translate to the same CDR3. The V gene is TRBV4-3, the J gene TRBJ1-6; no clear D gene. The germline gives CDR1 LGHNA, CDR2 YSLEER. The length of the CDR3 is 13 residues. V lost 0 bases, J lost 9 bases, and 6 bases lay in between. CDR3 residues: CASSQDRGSPLHF. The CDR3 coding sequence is TGCGCCAGCAGCCAAGATCGCGGTTCACCCCTCCACTTT.

This CDR3 reads CASSQEQREIRIEQFF. CDR3 bases: TGCGCCAGCAGCCAAGAACAGCGGGAGATTCGGATTGAGCAGTTCTTC. The chain has TRBV4-1 and TRBJ2-1; TRBD2 matches 8 bases. Germline trimming cut 0 bases from V and 9 bases from J; bases unmatched to any gene: 10. The CDR3 is 16 residues long. Germline V gene lookup returns CDR1 MGHRA and CDR2 YSYEKL.

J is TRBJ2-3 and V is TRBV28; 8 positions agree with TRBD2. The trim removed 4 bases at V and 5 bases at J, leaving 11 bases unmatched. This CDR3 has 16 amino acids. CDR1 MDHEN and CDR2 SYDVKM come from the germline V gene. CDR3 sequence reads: CASSSTGRALGDTQYF. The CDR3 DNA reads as TGTGCCAGCAGTTCTACCGGGAGGGCCTTAGGAGATACGCAGTATTTT.

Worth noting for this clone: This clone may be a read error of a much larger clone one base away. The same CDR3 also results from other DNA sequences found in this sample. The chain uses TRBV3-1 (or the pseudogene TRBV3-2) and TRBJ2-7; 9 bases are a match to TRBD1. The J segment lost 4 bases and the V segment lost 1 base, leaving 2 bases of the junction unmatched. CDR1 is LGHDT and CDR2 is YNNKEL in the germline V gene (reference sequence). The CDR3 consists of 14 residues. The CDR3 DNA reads TGTGCCAGCAGCCAAGGGACAGGGGCGTACGAGCAGTACTTC. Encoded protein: CASSQGTGAYEQYF.

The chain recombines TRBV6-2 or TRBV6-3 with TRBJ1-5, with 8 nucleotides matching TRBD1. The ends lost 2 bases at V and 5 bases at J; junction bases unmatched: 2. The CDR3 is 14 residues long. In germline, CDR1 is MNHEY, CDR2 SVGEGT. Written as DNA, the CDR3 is TGTGCCAGCAGTTACGGACAGGGCTATCAGCCCCAGCATTTT. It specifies CASSYGQGYQPQHF.

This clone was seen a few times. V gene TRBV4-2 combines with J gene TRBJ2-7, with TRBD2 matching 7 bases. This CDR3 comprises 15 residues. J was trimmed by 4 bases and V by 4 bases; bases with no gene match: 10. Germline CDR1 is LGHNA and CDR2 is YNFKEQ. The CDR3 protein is CASSPRTSQPYEQYF. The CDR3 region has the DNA TGTGCCAGCAGCCCACGGACTAGTCAGCCTTACGAGCAGTACTTC.

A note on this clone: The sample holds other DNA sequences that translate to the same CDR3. CDR3 sequence (DNA): TGTGCCACCAGCAGAGATTCTAGCTACGAGCAGTACTTC. Its protein is CATSRDSSYEQYF. The chain combines TRBV15 with TRBJ2-7, with D uncertain. Trimming cost V 0 bases and J 3 bases, with 6 bases left between them. Germline values: CDR1 LNHNV, CDR2 YYDKDF (reference sequence). This CDR3 has 13 residues.